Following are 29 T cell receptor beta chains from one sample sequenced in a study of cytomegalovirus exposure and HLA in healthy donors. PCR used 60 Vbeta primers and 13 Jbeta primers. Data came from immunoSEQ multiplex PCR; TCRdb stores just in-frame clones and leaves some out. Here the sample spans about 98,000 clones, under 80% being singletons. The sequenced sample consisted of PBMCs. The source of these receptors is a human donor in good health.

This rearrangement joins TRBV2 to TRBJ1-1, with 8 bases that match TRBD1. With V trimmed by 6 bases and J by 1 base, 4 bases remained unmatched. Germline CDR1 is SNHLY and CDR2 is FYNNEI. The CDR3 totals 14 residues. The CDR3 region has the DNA TGTGCCAGCAGCACCGGGACAGGGAACACTGAAGCTTTCTTT. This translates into CASSTGTGNTEAFF.

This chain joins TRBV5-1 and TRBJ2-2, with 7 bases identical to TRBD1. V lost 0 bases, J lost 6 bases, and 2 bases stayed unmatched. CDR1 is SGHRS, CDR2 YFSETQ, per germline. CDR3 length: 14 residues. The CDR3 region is CASSLDRGPGELFF. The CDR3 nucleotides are TGCGCCAGCAGCTTGGACAGGGGACCCGGGGAGCTGTTTTTT.

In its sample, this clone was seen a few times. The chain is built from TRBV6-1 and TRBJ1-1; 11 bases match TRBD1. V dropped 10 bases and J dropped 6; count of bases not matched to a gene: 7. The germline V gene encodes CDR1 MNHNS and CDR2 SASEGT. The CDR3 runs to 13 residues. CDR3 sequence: CATNRDRGAEAFF. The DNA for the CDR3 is TGTGCCACCAACCGGGACAGGGGGGCTGAAGCTTTCTTT.

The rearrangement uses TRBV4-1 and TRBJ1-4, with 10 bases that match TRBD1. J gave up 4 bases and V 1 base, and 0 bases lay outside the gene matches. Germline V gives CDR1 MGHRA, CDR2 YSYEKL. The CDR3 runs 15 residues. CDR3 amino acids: CASSQGDRGNEKLFF. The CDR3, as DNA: TGCGCCAGCAGCCAAGGGGACAGGGGTAATGAAAAACTGTTTTTT.

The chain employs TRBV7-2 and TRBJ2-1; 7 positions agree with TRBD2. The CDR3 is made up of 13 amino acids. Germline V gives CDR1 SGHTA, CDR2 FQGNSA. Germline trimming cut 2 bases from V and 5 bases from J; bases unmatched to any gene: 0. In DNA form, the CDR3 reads TGTGCCAGCAGCTTAAGCGGGAACAATGAGCAGTTCTTC. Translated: CASSLSGNNEQFF.

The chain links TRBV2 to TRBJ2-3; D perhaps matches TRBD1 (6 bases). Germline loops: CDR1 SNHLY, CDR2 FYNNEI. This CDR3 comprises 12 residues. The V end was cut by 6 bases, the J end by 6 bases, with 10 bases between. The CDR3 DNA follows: TGTGCCAGCAGGGTAACAGGGGATACGCAGTATTTT. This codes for CASRVTGDTQYF.

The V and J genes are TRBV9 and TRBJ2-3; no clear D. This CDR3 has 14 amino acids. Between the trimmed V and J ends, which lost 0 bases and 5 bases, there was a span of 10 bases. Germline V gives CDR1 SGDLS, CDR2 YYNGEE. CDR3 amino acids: CASSVGLVVDTQYF. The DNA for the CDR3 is TGTGCCAGCAGCGTAGGTCTAGTTGTAGATACGCAGTATTTT.

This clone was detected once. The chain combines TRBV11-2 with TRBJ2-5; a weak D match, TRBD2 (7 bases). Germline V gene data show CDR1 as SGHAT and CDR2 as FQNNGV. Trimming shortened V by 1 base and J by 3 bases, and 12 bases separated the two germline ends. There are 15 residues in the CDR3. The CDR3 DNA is TGTGCCAGCAGCTTAGTCGGGGGGCCGAAAGAGACCCAGTACTTC. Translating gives CASSLVGGPKETQYF.

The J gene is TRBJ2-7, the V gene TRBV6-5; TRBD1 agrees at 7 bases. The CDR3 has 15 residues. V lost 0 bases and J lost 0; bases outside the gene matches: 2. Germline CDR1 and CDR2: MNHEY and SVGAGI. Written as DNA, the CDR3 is TGTGCCAGCAGTTACTCGGGGGACAGCTCCTACGAGCAGTACTTC. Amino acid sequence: CASSYSGDSSYEQYF.

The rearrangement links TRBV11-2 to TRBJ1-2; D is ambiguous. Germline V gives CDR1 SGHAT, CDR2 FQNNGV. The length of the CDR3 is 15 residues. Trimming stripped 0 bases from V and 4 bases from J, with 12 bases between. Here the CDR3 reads CASSLEAANLYGYTF. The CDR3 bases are TGTGCCAGCAGCTTAGAAGCGGCCAACCTCTATGGCTACACCTTC.

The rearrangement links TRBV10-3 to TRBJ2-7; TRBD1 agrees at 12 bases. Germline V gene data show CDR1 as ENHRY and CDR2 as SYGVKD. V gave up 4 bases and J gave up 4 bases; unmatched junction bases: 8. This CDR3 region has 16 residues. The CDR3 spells CAISAPPGQGAYEQYF. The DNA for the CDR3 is TGTGCCATCAGTGCGCCCCCGGGACAGGGGGCGTACGAGCAGTACTTC.

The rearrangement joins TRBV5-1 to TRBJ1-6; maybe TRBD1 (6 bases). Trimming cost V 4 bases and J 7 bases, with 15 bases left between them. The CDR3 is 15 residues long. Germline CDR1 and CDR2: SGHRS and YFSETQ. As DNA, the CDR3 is TGCGCCAGCAGCAGGTCAGGGGTGGGCAATTCACCCCTCCACTTT. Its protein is CASSRSGVGNSPLHF. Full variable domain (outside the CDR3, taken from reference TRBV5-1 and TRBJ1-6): KAGVTQTPRYLIKTRGQQVTLSCSPISGHRSVSWYQQTPGQGLQFLFEYFSETQRNKGNFPGRFSGRQFSNSRSEMNVSTLELGDSALYLCASSRSGVGNSPLHFGNGTRLTVT.

CDR3 sequence: CASRDSRTGQFF. The CDR3 DNA sequence: TGTGCCAGCAGGGACAGCCGTACAGGGCAGTTCTTC. The chain combines TRBV27 with TRBJ2-1; the D gene is possibly TRBD1 (6 bases). Germline CDR1 and CDR2: MNHEY and SMNVEV (reference sequence). The ends were cut back, 6 bases at V and 12 bases at J, with 15 bases in the middle. The CDR3 is 12 amino acids.

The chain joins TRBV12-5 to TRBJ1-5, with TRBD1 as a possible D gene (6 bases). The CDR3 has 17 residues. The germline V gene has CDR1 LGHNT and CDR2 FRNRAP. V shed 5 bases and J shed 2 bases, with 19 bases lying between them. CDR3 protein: CASGPRGGGTGNQPQHF. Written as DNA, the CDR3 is TGTGCTAGTGGTCCCCGGGGAGGGGGGACTGGCAATCAGCCCCAGCATTTT.

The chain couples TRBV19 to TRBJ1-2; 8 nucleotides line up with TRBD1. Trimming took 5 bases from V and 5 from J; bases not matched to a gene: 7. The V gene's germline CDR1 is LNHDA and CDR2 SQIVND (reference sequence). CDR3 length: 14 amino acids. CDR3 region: CASSVKTGEYGYTF. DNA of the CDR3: TGTGCCAGTAGTGTGAAGACAGGGGAGTATGGCTACACCTTC.

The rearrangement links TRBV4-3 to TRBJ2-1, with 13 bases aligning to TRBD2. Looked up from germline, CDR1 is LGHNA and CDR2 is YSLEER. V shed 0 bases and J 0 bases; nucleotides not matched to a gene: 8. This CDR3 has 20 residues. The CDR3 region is CASSQDKGLAGMSSYNEQFF. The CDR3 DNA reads TGCGCCAGCAGCCAAGATAAGGGACTAGCGGGAATGAGCTCCTACAATGAGCAGTTCTTC.

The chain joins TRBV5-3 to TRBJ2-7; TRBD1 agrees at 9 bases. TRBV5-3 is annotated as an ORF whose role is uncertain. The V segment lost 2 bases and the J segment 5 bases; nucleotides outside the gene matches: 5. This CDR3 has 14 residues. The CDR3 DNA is TGTGCCAGAAGCTTTGGGGACAGGGAGGACGAGCAGTACTTC. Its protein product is CARSFGDREDEQYF.

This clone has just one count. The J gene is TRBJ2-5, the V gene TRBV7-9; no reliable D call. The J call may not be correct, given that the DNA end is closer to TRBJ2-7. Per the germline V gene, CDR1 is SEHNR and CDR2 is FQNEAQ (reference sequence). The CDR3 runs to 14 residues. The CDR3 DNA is TGTGCCAGCAGCCGGATGGGCCAGAGCTACGAGCAGTACTTC. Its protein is CASSRMGQSYEQYF.

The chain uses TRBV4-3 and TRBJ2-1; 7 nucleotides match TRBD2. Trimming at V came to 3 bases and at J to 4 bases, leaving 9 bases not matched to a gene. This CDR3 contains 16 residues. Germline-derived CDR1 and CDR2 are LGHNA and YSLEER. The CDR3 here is CASSHSLAGVYNEQFF. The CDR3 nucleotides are TGCGCCAGCAGCCACTCACTGGCGGGAGTTTACAATGAGCAGTTCTTC.

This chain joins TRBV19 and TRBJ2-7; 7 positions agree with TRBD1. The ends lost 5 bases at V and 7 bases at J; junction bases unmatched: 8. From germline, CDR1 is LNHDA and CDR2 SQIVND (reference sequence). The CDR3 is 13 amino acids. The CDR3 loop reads CASSPDRVREQYF. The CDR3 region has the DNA TGTGCCAGTAGTCCTGACAGGGTGAGGGAGCAGTACTTC.

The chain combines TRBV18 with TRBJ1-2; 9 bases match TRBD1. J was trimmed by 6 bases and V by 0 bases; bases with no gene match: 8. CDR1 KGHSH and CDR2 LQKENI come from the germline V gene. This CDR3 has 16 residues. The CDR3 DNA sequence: TGTGCCAGCTCACCACCGGGACAGGGCCTCGCTAATGGCTACACCTTC. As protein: CASSPPGQGLANGYTF.

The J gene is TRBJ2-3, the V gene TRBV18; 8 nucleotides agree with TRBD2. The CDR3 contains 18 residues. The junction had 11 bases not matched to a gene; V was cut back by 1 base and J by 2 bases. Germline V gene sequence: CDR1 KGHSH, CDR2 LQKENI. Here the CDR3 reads CASSPRRAGVTYTDTQYF. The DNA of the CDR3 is TGTGCCAGCTCACCACGGAGAGCGGGAGTGACCTACACAGATACGCAGTATTTT.

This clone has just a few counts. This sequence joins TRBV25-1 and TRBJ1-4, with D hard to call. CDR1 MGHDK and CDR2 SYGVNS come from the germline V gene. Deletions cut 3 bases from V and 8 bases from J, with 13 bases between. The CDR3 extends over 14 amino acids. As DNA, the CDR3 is TGTGCCAGCAGTGACGGTATTGGTCTAGAAAAACTGTTTTTT. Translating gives CASSDGIGLEKLFF. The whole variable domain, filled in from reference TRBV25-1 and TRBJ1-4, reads EADIYQTPRYLVIGTGKKITLECSQTMGHDKMYWYQQDPGMELHLIHYSYGVNSTEKGDLSSESTVSRIRTEHFPLTLESARPSHTSQYLCASSDGIGLEKLFFGSGTQLSVL.

The CDR3 loop is CASSSPGQGYEQYF. CDR3 nucleotides: TGTGCCAGCAGCTCTCCGGGACAGGGTTACGAGCAGTACTTC. V usage is TRBV5-4 and J usage is TRBJ2-7; 9 nucleotides align to TRBD1. Germline V lookup: CDR1 SGHNT, CDR2 YYREEE (reference sequence). The CDR3 spans 14 residues. V lost 3 bases to trimming and J lost 4 bases; unmatched junction nucleotides: 5. Supplemented by reference TRBV5-4 and TRBJ2-7, the full variable domain reads ETGVTQSPTHLIKTRGQQVTLRCSSQSGHNTVSWYQQALGQGPQFIFQYYREEENGRGNFPPRFSGLQFPNYSSELNVNALELDDSALYLCASSSPGQGYEQYFGPGTRLTVT.

CDR3 region: CSVEWGDYALGEQFF. The CDR3, as DNA: TGCAGCGTTGAATGGGGGGACTATGCTCTCGGTGAGCAGTTCTTC. The rearrangement joins TRBV29-1 to TRBJ2-1; 7 positions agree with TRBD2. Germline CDR1 SQVTM, CDR2 ANQGSEA. The CDR3 has 15 amino acids. V lost 2 bases, J lost 9 bases, and 13 bases stayed unmatched.

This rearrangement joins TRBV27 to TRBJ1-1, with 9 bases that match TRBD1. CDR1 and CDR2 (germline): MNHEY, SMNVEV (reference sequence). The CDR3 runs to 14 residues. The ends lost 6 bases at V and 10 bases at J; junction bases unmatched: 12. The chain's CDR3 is CASRASGQGTRAFF. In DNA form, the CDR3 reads TGTGCCAGCAGGGCTTCGGGACAGGGAACTCGAGCTTTCTTT.

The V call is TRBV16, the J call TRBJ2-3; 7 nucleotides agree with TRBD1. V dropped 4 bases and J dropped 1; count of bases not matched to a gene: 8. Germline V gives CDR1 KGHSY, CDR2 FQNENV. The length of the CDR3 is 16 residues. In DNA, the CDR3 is TGTGCCAGCAGCCCTGGGACAGTAAAGGGCACAGATACGCAGTATTTT. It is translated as CASSPGTVKGTDTQYF.

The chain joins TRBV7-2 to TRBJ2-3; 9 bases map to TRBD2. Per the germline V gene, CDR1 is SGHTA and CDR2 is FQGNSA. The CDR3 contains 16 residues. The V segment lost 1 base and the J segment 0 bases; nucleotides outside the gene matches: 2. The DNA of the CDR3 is TGTGCCAGCAGCTTAGACAGCGGGGGGAGCACAGATACGCAGTATTTT. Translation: CASSLDSGGSTDTQYF.

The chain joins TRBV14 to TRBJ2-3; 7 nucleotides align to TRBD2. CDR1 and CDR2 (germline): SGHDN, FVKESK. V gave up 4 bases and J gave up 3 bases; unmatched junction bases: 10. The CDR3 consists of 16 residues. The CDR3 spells CASSLTRLALTDTQYF. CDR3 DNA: TGTGCCAGCAGCCTTACGAGACTAGCCTTAACAGATACGCAGTATTTT. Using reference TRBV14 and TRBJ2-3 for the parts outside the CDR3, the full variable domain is EAGVTQFPSHSVIEKGQTVTLRCDPISGHDNLYWYRRVMGKEIKFLLHFVKESKQDESGMPNNRFLAERTGGTYSTLKVQPAELEDSGVYFCASSLTRLALTDTQYFGPGTRLTVL.